Listed here are 8 T cell receptor beta chains from one sample, sequenced in a study of cytomegalovirus exposure and HLA in healthy donors listed by TCRdb under 2017. Library preparation used the immunoSEQ multiplex PCR assay. The multiplex PCR relied on a mix of 60 forward primers for TCR Vbeta segments and 13 reverse primers for TCR Jbeta segments. TCRdb re-hosts the immuneACCESS table, in-frame sequences only. Its copies lack some clones; in the studies checked, an unresolved V gene accounts for under half of them, and the cause for the rest is not known. The sample includes approximately 180,000 clones, with about four fifths observed a single time. The ten largest clonotypes hold 0.95% to 1.4% of the sample. Sequencing used PBMCs. These receptors were collected from a middle-aged woman in good health and CMV-seronegative.

In DNA, the CDR3 is TGTGCCAGCAGTGAATCCACGGGCGGGGAGCTGTTTTTT. This gives the protein CASSESTGGELFF. V usage is TRBV2 and J usage is TRBJ2-2; no clear D. Germline loops: CDR1 SNHLY, CDR2 FYNNEI. The CDR3 has 13 residues. V lost 2 bases, J lost 7 bases, and 8 bases lay in between.

The rearrangement links TRBV18 to TRBJ2-1; TRBD1 aligns across 9 bases. The V and J ends lost 5 bases and 0 bases, in that order; junction bases with no gene match: 11. This CDR3 region has 18 residues. Germline CDR1 KGHSH, CDR2 LQKENI. The CDR3: CASSKPRQGGSSYNEQFF. CDR3 coding DNA: TGTGCCAGCTCAAAACCCCGACAGGGGGGAAGCTCCTACAATGAGCAGTTCTTC.

The J gene is TRBJ2-1, the V gene TRBV30; 7 bases fit TRBD2. This CDR3 is 17 amino acids long. Germline V lookup: CDR1 GTSNPN, CDR2 SVGIG (reference sequence). With 2 bases clipped from V and 2 bases from J, the junction kept 12 bases outside the gene matches. The CDR3 protein is CAWSSGRRGGTYNEQFF. Written as DNA, the CDR3 is TGTGCCTGGAGTAGCGGTCGTAGGGGAGGGACCTACAATGAGCAGTTCTTC.

The V call is TRBV6-5, the J call TRBJ1-1; D unclear. This CDR3 has 14 residues. V dropped 6 bases and J dropped 1 base, with 12 bases sitting between them. The germline gives CDR1 MNHEY, CDR2 SVGAGI. CDR3 in DNA: TGTGCCAGCAGGGTCGGTGGTCGGAACACTGAAGCTTTCTTT. It specifies CASRVGGRNTEAFF.

The chain links TRBV7-9 to TRBJ2-3; perhaps TRBD2 as D (5 bases). The germline V gene has CDR1 SEHNR and CDR2 FQNEAQ (reference sequence). The CDR3 sequence is 14 residues long. The V gene lost 3 bases and the J gene lost 2 bases, with 9 bases spanning the gap. The CDR3 sequence: CASSLSGATDTQYF. The CDR3 DNA follows: TGTGCCAGCAGCTTGAGCGGAGCCACAGATACGCAGTATTTT.

The chain uses TRBV27 and TRBJ2-1; the D is unclear. Looked up from germline, CDR1 is MNHEY and CDR2 is SMNVEV (reference sequence). This CDR3 has 11 residues. Trimming stripped 10 bases from V and 6 bases from J, with 10 bases between. The CDR3 nucleotides read TGTGCCACCTCCAGAGGCAATGAGCAGTTCTTC. Translation: CATSRGNEQFF.

The rearrangement uses TRBV4-1 and TRBJ1-2; D remains ambiguous. In germline, CDR1 is MGHRA, CDR2 YSYEKL. The ends were cut back, 4 bases at V and 1 base at J, with 13 bases in the middle. CDR3 length: 15 residues. CDR3 nucleotides: TGCGCCAGCAGCCGAAACAACGCGGTTAACTATGGCTACACCTTC. It codes for CASSRNNAVNYGYTF.

V usage is TRBV7-9 and J usage is TRBJ2-7, with 7 bases identical to TRBD2. The CDR3 is 16 residues long. V gave up 3 bases and J gave up 2 bases; unmatched junction bases: 10. From germline, CDR1 is SEHNR and CDR2 FQNEAQ (reference sequence). The chain's CDR3 is CASSLWGGVQAYEQYF. The CDR3 nucleotides are TGTGCCAGCAGCTTGTGGGGAGGGGTACAAGCCTACGAGCAGTACTTC. The complete variable domain, with remaining parts taken from reference TRBV7-9 and TRBJ2-7, reads DTGVSQNPRHKITKRGQNVTFRCDPISEHNRLYWYRQTLGQGPEFLTYFQNEAQLEKSRLLSDRFSAERPKGSFSTLEIQRTEQGDSAMYLCASSLWGGVQAYEQYFGPGTRLTVT.